What follows are 18 T cell receptor beta chains derived from one specimen sequenced in a study of shared clonotypes between healthy human individuals. Assay: immunoSEQ multiplex PCR; the TCRdb copy retains only in-frame clones and omits some. The top ten clones hold about 13% of a sample with roughly 500,000 clones, roughly 80% of them seen once. The sample was PBMCs. The receptors come from a woman aged 40 to 55 in good health. Some clones in this sample may be carry-over from other donors' samples.

The V and J genes are TRBV27 and TRBJ1-1; D possibly corresponds to TRBD1 (6 bases). Germline V CDR1 and CDR2: MNHEY, SMNVEV (reference sequence). The CDR3 length is 11 residues. V lost 7 bases and J 10 bases, leaving 13 bases between the germline ends. The DNA for the CDR3 is TGTGCCAGCAACAGGGCGGGGGTAGCTTTCTTT. Translation: CASNRAGVAFF.

For the CDR3, the DNA is TGTGCCAGCGGGAGACAGGGGGAGGAAGACAAAAACATTCAGTACTTC. Its translation is CASGRQGEEDKNIQYF. The chain joins TRBV5-4 to TRBJ2-4; 9 bases fit TRBD1. Trimming took 7 bases from V and 3 from J; bases not matched to a gene: 11. This CDR3 is 16 amino acids long. Germline V CDR1 and CDR2: SGHNT, YYREEE (reference sequence).

The J gene is TRBJ2-7, the V gene TRBV27; 8 nucleotides agree with TRBD1. This CDR3 has 14 residues. Per germline, CDR1 MNHEY and CDR2 SMNVEV (reference sequence). The V gene end was trimmed by 5 bases and the J gene end by 6 bases; junction bases not matched to a gene: 9. Here the CDR3 DNA reads TGTGCCAGCAGTCATGACAGGGGTGGTGTCGAGCAGTACTTC. Protein product: CASSHDRGGVEQYF.

In its sample, this clone was seen once. The V call is TRBV6-5, the J call TRBJ2-2; D remains ambiguous. V was cut by 0 bases and J by 5 bases, with 10 bases left in between. The length of the CDR3 is 15 residues. Germline values: CDR1 MNHEY, CDR2 SVGAGI. The CDR3 is CASSYSSTATGELFF. DNA for the CDR3: TGTGCCAGCAGTTACTCGTCAACGGCAACCGGGGAGCTGTTTTTT.

This clone was seen once. The chain joins TRBV5-5 to TRBJ1-2; tentatively, D is TRBD1 (6 bases). The CDR3 loop spans 13 amino acids. Germline CDR1 and CDR2: SGHKS and YYEKEE (reference sequence). Trimming cost V 4 bases and J 2 bases, with 9 bases left between them. The CDR3 region has the DNA TGTGCCAGCAGCGTACAGGGAAACTATGGCTACACCTTC. Its translation: CASSVQGNYGYTF.

V and J are TRBV7-6 and TRBJ2-7; the match to TRBD2 covers 8 bases. Trimming removed 5 bases from V and 6 bases from J; junction bases left unmatched: 3. The CDR3 spans 12 residues. CDR1 and CDR2 (germline): SGHVS, FNYEAQ. The CDR3 DNA follows: TGTGCCAGCAGCAGCGGGAGCGGCGAGCAGTACTTC. Translating it yields CASSSGSGEQYF. The whole variable domain, filled in from reference TRBV7-6 and TRBJ2-7, reads GAGVSQSPRYKVTKRGQDVALRCDPISGHVSLYWYRQALGQGPEFLTYFNYEAQQDKSGLPNDRFSAERPEGSISTLTIQRTEQRDSAMYRCASSSGSGEQYFGPGTRLTVT.

The chain carries TRBV11-2 and TRBJ2-3, with D possibly TRBD2 on 5 matching bases. With 4 bases removed from V and 0 bases from J, the gap between germline ends came to 11 bases. CDR1 and CDR2 (germline): SGHAT, FQNNGV. The CDR3 length is 15 residues. CDR3 nucleotides: TGTGCCAGCAGCTCAGCGGACCCTAGCACAGATACGCAGTATTTT. Translating gives CASSSADPSTDTQYF.

In this sample, this clone turned up once. This chain joins TRBV9 and TRBJ2-7; D may be TRBD1 or TRBD2 (5 bases each). There are 13 residues in the CDR3. Trimming pared 4 bases from V and 2 bases from J, leaving 10 bases between. Germline loops: CDR1 SGDLS, CDR2 YYNGEE. The DNA for the CDR3 is TGTGCCAGCAGCATGGGACCCACCTACGAGCAGTACTTC. Translation: CASSMGPTYEQYF.

The V call is TRBV27, the J call TRBJ2-7, with TRBD2 as a possible D gene (5 bases). The CDR3 is 16 residues long. Trimming removed 2 bases from V and 0 bases from J, with 14 bases in between. The V gene's germline CDR1 is MNHEY and CDR2 SMNVEV (reference sequence). The CDR3 DNA reads TGTGCCAGCAGTTTACTTGGGCGGGCTTACTCCTACGAGCAGTACTTC. It specifies CASSLLGRAYSYEQYF.

V gene TRBV4-1 combines with J gene TRBJ2-2, with D perhaps matching TRBD1 (5 bases). Germline V gene sequence: CDR1 MGHRA, CDR2 YSYEKL. The CDR3 totals 15 residues. The V end lost 0 bases, the J end lost 5 bases, and 10 bases lay between the germline ends. Written as DNA, the CDR3 is TGCGCCAGCAGCCAAGAGGGCAGGGATACCGGGGAGCTGTTTTTT. Its protein product is CASSQEGRDTGELFF.

The chain employs TRBV29-1 and TRBJ2-4; D call uncertain. Germline V gives CDR1 SQVTM, CDR2 ANQGSEA. Between the trimmed V and J ends, which lost 5 bases and 0 bases, there was a span of 11 bases. The length of the CDR3 is 14 residues. DNA for the CDR3: TGCAGCGTTTTAGACCTTCTAGCCAAAAACATTCAGTACTTC. This encodes CSVLDLLAKNIQYF. The whole variable domain, filled in from reference TRBV29-1 and TRBJ2-4, reads SAVISQKPSRDICQRGTSLTIQCQVDSQVTMMFWYRQQPGQSLTLIATANQGSEATYESGFVIDKFPISRPNLTFSTLTVSNMSPEDSSIYLCSVLDLLAKNIQYFGAGTRLSVL.

The chain has TRBV10-3 and TRBJ2-1; maybe TRBD2 (5 bases). CDR1 is ENHRY, CDR2 SYGVKD, per germline. The CDR3 contains 15 residues. V was trimmed by 5 bases and J by 7 bases, leaving 18 bases between them. CDR3 DNA sequence: TGTGCCATCAGTCCTAGTCGGGGAACCCTAAATGAGCAGTTCTTC. Protein product: CAISPSRGTLNEQFF.

The rearrangement joins TRBV5-1 to TRBJ2-2; 7 bases are shared with TRBD1. The germline V gene encodes CDR1 SGHRS and CDR2 YFSETQ. J was trimmed by 3 bases and V by 4 bases; bases with no gene match: 3. CDR3 length: 14 residues. CDR3 DNA: TGCGCCAGCAGCCGGGACAGCTACACCGGGGAGCTGTTTTTT. Encoded protein: CASSRDSYTGELFF.

The chain links TRBV6-1 to TRBJ2-1, with D uncertain. Trimming removed 7 bases from V and 8 bases from J, with 9 bases in between. Germline CDR1 and CDR2: MNHNS and SASEGT. CDR3 size: 11 residues. The CDR3 region is CASTQWDEQFF. In DNA form, the CDR3 reads TGTGCCAGCACCCAATGGGATGAGCAGTTCTTC.

This clone was seen at least ten times. The chain couples TRBV28 to TRBJ2-7, with 10 positions matching TRBD1. The V gene's germline CDR1 is MDHEN and CDR2 SYDVKM. With 6 bases clipped from V and 1 base from J, the junction kept 9 bases outside the gene matches. The length of the CDR3 is 16 residues. The CDR3 sequence: CASRRPGQGTSYEQYF. CDR3 coding DNA: TGTGCCAGCAGGAGACCGGGACAGGGGACTTCCTACGAGCAGTACTTC.

This clone was counted between two and nine times. The chain is built from TRBV28 and TRBJ2-5; D not certain. The CDR3 spans 11 residues. The V gene lost 4 bases and the J gene lost 5 bases, with 5 bases spanning the gap. Germline CDR1 and CDR2: MDHEN and SYDVKM. The chain's CDR3 is CASSWLETQYF. The CDR3 DNA sequence: TGTGCCAGCAGTTGGTTGGAGACCCAGTACTTC.

This sequence joins TRBV5-6 and TRBJ2-7; no clear D. The V end was cut by 0 bases, the J end by 0 bases, with 7 bases between. The CDR3 has 14 residues. CDR1 is SGHDT, CDR2 YYEEEE, per germline. The DNA for the CDR3 is TGTGCCAGCAGCTTGGCCGGAGTCTCCTACGAGCAGTACTTC. Translated, it gives CASSLAGVSYEQYF. Full variable domain (outside the CDR3, taken from reference TRBV5-6 and TRBJ2-7): DAGVTQSPTHLIKTRGQQVTLRCSPKSGHDTVSWYQQALGQGPQFIFQYYEEEERQRGNFPDRFSGHQFPNYSSELNVNALLLGDSALYLCASSLAGVSYEQYFGPGTRLTVT.

Worth noting for this clone: Sequence at one end of the junction differs from germline and may be a read error. The chain uses TRBV2 and TRBJ1-2; no definite D call. Germline V lookup: CDR1 SNHLY, CDR2 FYNNEI. This CDR3 is built from 13 residues. The CDR3 protein is CASSESAYYGCTF. DNA for the CDR3: TGTGCCAGCAGTGAATCAGCCTACTATGGCTGCACCTTC.